This is a list of T cell receptor beta chains from one sample in a study of T cells in Graves' hyperthyroidism and ophthalmopathy. TCRdb reanalysed the multiplex PCR reads using MiXCR and keeps one entry per CDR3 protein. The sample consists of 500,000 to 600,000 distinct CDR3 sequences, just over 45% of them appearing once. Sequenced material: peripheral blood or thyroid tissue (not recorded which). The receptor source for this set is an adult woman with Graves' disease, either hyperthyroidism or ophthalmopathy (not recorded which). Each CDR3 is given with its conserved first and last residue. D genes are given only for firm matches. Clone size, where shown, is once, few, many, or a class for clones that have expanded.

D gene,clone size,J gene,V gene,CDR3 protein,CDR3 DNA
NA,few,TRBJ1-2,TRBV7-8,CASSLAPSGGYTF,TGTGCCAGCAGCTTAGCGCCTAGCGGGGGCTACACCTTC
NA,NA,TRBJ2-2,TRBV14,CASSPFTGTGELFF,TGTGCCAGCAGCCCCTTTACAGGGACCGGGGAGCTGTTTTTT
NA,NA,TRBJ2-3,TRBV7-9,CASSLEITDTQYF,TGTGCCAGCAGCTTAGAGATCACAGATACGCAGTATTTT
TRBD1,many,TRBJ2-5,TRBV6-1,CASSDTRDRDRTQYF,TGTGCCAGCAGTGACACCCGGGACAGGGATCGGACCCAGTACTTC
NA,NA,TRBJ1-6,TRBV30,CAWMGWSNSPLHF,TGTGCCTGGATGGGGTGGTCGAATTCACCCCTCCACTTT
NA,NA,TRBJ1-5,TRBV7-9,CASSSGRQEIRPQHF,TGTGCCAGCAGCTCTGGACGTCAGGAGATTCGGCCCCAGCATTTT
NA,few,TRBJ1-1,TRBV2,CASSGTPGVTEAFF,TGTGCCAGCAGCGGGACCCCCGGGGTCACTGAAGCTTTCTTT
TRBD2,NA,TRBJ2-2,TRBV20-1,CSAFSAAGGTGELFF,TGCAGTGCTTTCTCGGCAGCGGGAGGGACCGGGGAGCTGTTTTTT
TRBD2,NA,TRBJ2-1,TRBV24-1,CTTSDSLGLGYNEQFF,TGTACCACCAGTGACTCCCTGGGACTAGGTTACAATGAGCAGTTCTTC
NA,many,TRBJ1-1,TRBV7-2,CASSLGGGGTEAFF,TGTGCCAGCAGCTTAGGCGGGGGGGGAACTGAAGCTTTCTTT
NA,many,TRBJ1-1,TRBV11-2,CASSQIWDRNTEAFF,TGTGCCAGCAGCCAGATATGGGACCGAAACACTGAAGCTTTCTTT
NA,NA,TRBJ2-7,TRBV29-1,CSLGADTYEQYF,TGCAGCTTGGGCGCGGATACCTACGAGCAGTACTTC
NA,many,TRBJ1-1,TRBV10-2,CASSPVRPDDAFF,TGCGCCAGCAGTCCGGTCCGCCCCGACGACGCTTTCTTT
NA,NA,TRBJ2-6,TRBV19,CASSSTPGTYGANVLTF,TGTGCCAGTAGTTCCACGCCCGGGACCTATGGGGCCAACGTCCTGACTTTC
NA,many,TRBJ2-7,TRBV6-5,CASSHRGLAYEQYF,TGTGCCAGCAGTCACCGGGGACTTGCCTACGAGCAGTACTTC
TRBD1,few,TRBJ1-1,TRBV12-3/TRBV12-4,CASSLEGGITEAFF,TGTGCCAGCAGTTTAGAAGGGGGCATCACTGAAGCTTTCTTT
TRBD2,few,TRBJ2-5,TRBV10-3,CAIARENLYF,TGTGCCATCGCGCGGGAGAACTTGTACTTC
NA,many,TRBJ1-3,TRBV7-9,CASSLTESGNTIYF,TGTGCCAGCAGCCTGACAGAATCTGGAAACACCATATATTTT
NA,NA,TRBJ2-3,TRBV9,CASSGDWDTQYF,TGTGCCAGCAGCGGAGACTGGGATACGCAGTATTTT
TRBD2,NA,TRBJ2-2,TRBV7-2,CASSLNRLAGAYTGELFF,TGTGCCAGCAGCTTAAATCGACTAGCGGGAGCTTATACCGGGGAGCTGTTTTTT
NA,many,TRBJ1-3,TRBV20-1,CSGRDSGNTIYF,TGCAGTGGGAGAGACTCTGGAAACACCATATATTTT
NA,many,TRBJ1-1,TRBV15,CATSRPGGAITEAFF,TGTGCCACCAGCAGACCCGGAGGGGCCATCACTGAAGCTTTCTTT
NA,few,TRBJ1-5,TRBV4-1,CASSQLGGFQPQHF,TGCGCCAGCAGCCAGTTGGGGGGTTTTCAGCCCCAGCATTTT
NA,many,TRBJ1-2,TRBV12-5,CASGLVQEENYGYTF,TGTGCTAGTGGTTTGGTACAAGAGGAGAACTATGGCTACACCTTC
TRBD2,NA,TRBJ2-2,TRBV19,CASKRVSGSTGELFF,TGTGCCAGTAAGAGGGTTAGCGGGAGCACCGGGGAGCTGTTTTTT
NA,many,TRBJ2-7,TRBV2,CASKATQPRQYF,TGTGCCAGCAAGGCGACACAGCCCAGGCAGTACTTC
NA,many,TRBJ1-5,TRBV5-5,CASSGTGPVNQPQHF,TGTGCCAGCAGCGGAACAGGTCCCGTTAATCAGCCCCAGCATTTT
TRBD2,many,TRBJ2-7,TRBV7-9,CASSPSGKTYEQYF,TGTGCCAGCAGCCCGAGCGGGAAGACCTACGAGCAGTACTTC
NA,many,TRBJ1-3,TRBV29-1,CSVDWGNTIYF,TGCAGCGTTGATTGGGGAAACACCATATATTTT
NA,NA,TRBJ1-2,TRBV7-9,CASSLEAGYGYTF,TGTGCCAGCAGCTTAGAGGCAGGGTATGGCTACACCTTC
NA,many,TRBJ1-1,TRBV2,CASSDREGTEAFF,TGTGCCAGCAGTGACAGGGAGGGAACTGAAGCTTTCTTT
NA,few,TRBJ1-1,TRBV5-1,CASSDTNTEAFF,TGCGCCAGCAGCGATACGAACACTGAAGCTTTCTTT
NA,NA,TRBJ1-2,TRBV6-1,CASRSNPNYGYTF,TGTGCCAGCAGAAGCAATCCCAACTATGGCTACACCTTC
TRBD1,NA,TRBJ2-2,TRBV7-8,CASSARTGNTGELFF,TGTGCCAGCAGCGCACGGACAGGGAACACCGGGGAGCTGTTTTTT
NA,many,TRBJ2-5,TRBV7-3,CASSLSGGTQYF,TGTGCCAGCAGCTTAAGCGGCGGGACCCAGTACTTC
NA,NA,TRBJ2-5,TRBV9,CASSPEMGPQETQYF,TGTGCCAGCAGCCCCGAGATGGGACCCCAAGAGACCCAGTACTTC
NA,many,TRBJ1-3,TRBV2,CASSERSGLSGNTIYF,TGTGCCAGCAGTGAAAGATCGGGTCTCTCTGGAAACACCATATATTTT
NA,NA,TRBJ1-6,TRBV7-3,CASSFTGDRTASPLHF,TGTGCCAGCAGCTTTACGGGCGACCGAACAGCGTCGCCCCTCCACTTT
NA,many,TRBJ2-7,TRBV7-9,CASSLRLGGIDYEQYF,TGTGCCAGCAGCTTAAGACTCGGGGGCATTGACTACGAGCAGTACTTC
NA,NA,TRBJ1-1,TRBV28,CASSFNQVEAFF,TGTGCCAGCAGTTTCAATCAAGTTGAAGCTTTCTTT
NA,many,TRBJ1-1,TRBV3-1,CASSLDWPRDTEAFF,TGTGCCAGCAGCCTCGATTGGCCGCGCGACACTGAAGCTTTCTTT
NA,NA,TRBJ1-6,TRBV20-1,CSAREAGGGSPLHF,TGCAGTGCTAGAGAGGCTGGGGGTGGTTCACCCCTCCACTTT
TRBD1,NA,TRBJ1-6,TRBV10-2,CASKGARDSPLHF,TGCGCCAGCAAGGGGGCTAGGGATTCACCCCTCCACTTT
NA,NA,TRBJ1-2,TRBV20-1,CSAGGRAGNTF,TGCAGTGCTGGAGGCAGGGCTGGAAACACCTTC
NA,many,TRBJ1-1,TRBV5-4,CASSIGGRGDTEAFF,TGTGCCAGCAGCATCGGAGGGAGGGGGGACACTGAAGCTTTCTTT
NA,NA,TRBJ1-2,TRBV2,CASSPFYRSGNTF,TGTGCCAGCAGCCCTTTCTACCGCTCTGGAAACACCTTC
NA,NA,TRBJ2-2,TRBV7-2,CASSTPHTGELFF,TGTGCCAGCTCGACTCCTCACACCGGGGAGCTGTTTTTT
NA,NA,TRBJ2-3,TRBV15,CATSRELGGADTQYF,TGTGCCACCAGCAGGGAGCTTGGGGGAGCAGATACGCAGTATTTT
NA,NA,TRBJ1-5,TRBV7-2,CASSLGRGLRLDQPQHF,TGTGCCAGCAGCTTAGGTCGAGGGTTGAGGTTGGATCAGCCCCAGCATTTT
NA,many,TRBJ2-5,TRBV18,CASSPSGTWETQYF,TGTGCCAGCTCACCATCGGGGACCTGGGAGACCCAGTACTTC
NA,NA,TRBJ2-5,TRBV7-3,CASSLRPAGEETQYF,TGTGCCAGCAGCTTAAGGCCCGCAGGGGAAGAGACCCAGTACTTC
TRBD1,NA,TRBJ2-7,TRBV7-2,CASSLRQGDGSYEQYF,TGTGCCAGCAGCTTAAGACAGGGTGACGGCTCCTACGAGCAGTACTTC
NA,NA,TRBJ2-7,TRBV10-3,CAIRGHPTEAYEQYF,TGTGCCATCAGGGGACACCCGACAGAAGCCTACGAGCAGTACTTC
NA,NA,TRBJ1-6,TRBV25-1,CASSESGDNSPLHF,TGTGCCAGCAGTGAATCAGGAGATAATTCACCCCTCCACTTT